The clone carrying this T cell receptor beta chain was seen at least ten times. This CDR3 is 16 amino acids long. Germline lookup yields CDR1 LGHNA and CDR2 YSLEER. With 0 bases removed from V and 0 bases from J, the gap between germline ends came to 9 bases. The data are from a study of blood T cell repertoires in COVID-19. Study-level information: The samples span acute and convalescent COVID-19 from the United States, Italy and Spain.

Authors' data handling: Scientists estimated how many nucleated cells there were by amplifying reference gene primers. Profiled with immunoSEQ multiplex PCR; TCRdb holds only in-frame clones, not every one. That table gives V, J and clone size, and the DNA gave D and trimming. This table holds around 100,000 clones, nearly 90% found once. Sequencing used peripheral blood. The receptor was isolated from a man aged 45-60 years in a cohort sampled during active COVID-19. The rearrangement links TRBV4-3 to TRBJ1-3; TRBD1 might be the D (6 bases). CDR3 in DNA: TGCGCCAGCAGCCAAGATCAGGGGAACTCTGGAAACACCATATATTTT. Translated, it gives CASSQDQGNSGNTIYF.